The TCR beta chain under discussion was sequenced for a study of cytomegalovirus exposure and HLA in healthy donors. PCR was performed using 60 Vbeta and 13 Jbeta primers. Profiled with immunoSEQ multiplex PCR; TCRdb holds only in-frame clones, not every one. The sample has approximately 190,000 clones, 78% seen once. Germline V CDR1 and CDR2: SGHNT, YENEEA. V lost 6 bases to trimming and J lost 4 bases, with 23 bases between them. This CDR3 comprises 17 residues. The clonotype originates from a woman aged 30 to 39 in good health and CMV-seropositive. The chain combines TRBV11-3 with TRBJ2-3, with D tentatively TRBD2 (7 bases). Sequencing input: PBMCs. The CDR3 region has the DNA TGTGCCAGCAGTCCCGGGAGGAGTGGGGGCCGGCCAGATACGCAGTATTTT. Translating it yields CASSPGRSGGRPDTQYF.